The T cell receptor beta chain under discussion was sequenced for a study of tissue T cells after allogeneic stem cell transplantation. Assay used: immunoSEQ multiplex PCR; TCRdb lists only in-frame clones, some missing. The repertoire holds thousands of clones, with roughly 50% as singletons. As regards this clone: The target antigen is unknown. Gene and germline names: mouse. The observed sequence ends 1 residue before the CDR3 terminus, with the missing tail filled in from the germline J gene.

Time point in this sample: mouse harvest day 14 after allogeneic transplant. The graft held 10^6 splenic CD5+ T cells and 10^7 T-cell-depleted bone marrow cells. The CDR3 has 13 amino acids. Germline V gives CDR1 LGHDT, CDR2 YNNKQL (reference sequence). V lost 4 bases to trimming and J lost 0 bases, with 7 bases between them. Study-wide results and limits: Anatomically similar tissues had similar TCR repertoires within each patient. The patient cohort was small and clinically heterogeneous, with limited sampling depth.

The chain carries TRBV4 and TRBJ2-7; D ambiguous. The clonotype originates from a female BALB/c mouse given C57BL/6 T cells with graft-versus-host disease after an allogeneic hematopoietic cell transplant. The specimen sequenced was liver tissue. The CDR3 loop is CASSSSGSYEQYF. Partial CDR3 DNA: TGTGCCAGCAGCTCCTCGGGCTCCTATGAACAGTAC.